One sample yielded the 19 T cell receptor beta chains listed below, sequenced in a study of blood T cell repertoires in COVID-19. Using immunoSEQ multiplex PCR, the repertoire was profiled, and TCRdb retains in-frame clones only, with some absent. The repertoire holds about 280,000 clones, with 85% as singletons. Sequencing was performed on PBMCs or T cells enriched from blood (not recorded which). These receptor sequences come from a woman aged 45-59 years who had recovered from COVID-19.

This clone was found once. The J gene is TRBJ2-7, the V gene TRBV5-1, with 7 bases that match TRBD1. Germline trimming cut 0 bases from V and 7 bases from J; bases unmatched to any gene: 7. CDR1 and CDR2 (germline): SGHRS, YFSETQ. CDR3 length: 14 amino acids. CDR3 amino acids: CASSLDRGVGEQYF. The CDR3 DNA reads as TGCGCCAGCAGCTTGGACAGGGGAGTTGGAGAGCAGTACTTC.

A remark on this clone: The sample carries other DNA sequences with the same CDR3. The chain couples TRBV5-1 to TRBJ1-1; a possible D gene is TRBD1 (5 bases). Germline assignment: CDR1 SGHRS and CDR2 YFSETQ. The CDR3 contains 15 residues. Deletions cut 0 bases from V and 5 bases from J, with 14 bases between. CDR3 nucleotide sequence: TGCGCCAGCAGCTTGGGCCAGGGCGCGGCGACTGAAGCTTTCTTT. Translating it yields CASSLGQGAATEAFF.

This chain links TRBV5-1 with TRBJ1-1, with D maybe TRBD1 (5 bases). CDR3 size: 14 residues. CDR1 and CDR2 (germline): SGHRS, YFSETQ. Trimming removed 0 bases at V and 4 bases at J, with 10 bases between. CDR3 sequence (DNA): TGCGCCAGCAGCTTGGAGGCAGGGCCCACTGAAGCTTTCTTT. The encoded protein is CASSLEAGPTEAFF.

The chain recombines TRBV6-4 with TRBJ2-1, with 8 positions matching TRBD2. Germline V gives CDR1 MRHNA, CDR2 SNTAGT. This CDR3 region has 15 residues. The V gene end was trimmed by 5 bases and the J gene end by 3 bases; junction bases not matched to a gene: 6. The CDR3 protein is CASSLESGGYNEQFF. CDR3 in DNA: TGTGCCAGCAGTTTAGAGAGCGGGGGCTACAATGAGCAGTTCTTC.

This chain uses TRBV28 with TRBJ1-2; a weak D match, TRBD1 (6 bases). CDR3 size: 13 residues. Trimming removed 3 bases from V and 2 bases from J, with 7 bases in between. Germline V gene data show CDR1 as MDHEN and CDR2 as SYDVKM. The CDR3 loop reads CASSFTGNYGYTF. The CDR3 DNA follows: TGTGCCAGCAGTTTCACAGGGAACTATGGCTACACCTTC.

V and J are TRBV19 and TRBJ1-2, with TRBD1 matching 8 bases. Germline assignment: CDR1 LNHDA and CDR2 SQIVND (reference sequence). This CDR3 is 13 amino acids long. V lost 6 bases, J lost 9 bases, and 9 bases stayed unmatched. The CDR3 bases are TGTGCCAGTAGGCAGACAGGGGCACTTAGCTACACCTTC. As protein: CASRQTGALSYTF.

The chain uses TRBV18 and TRBJ2-3; 8 nucleotides line up with TRBD1. The CDR3 loop spans 15 amino acids. Germline values: CDR1 KGHSH, CDR2 LQKENI. Trimming cost V 3 bases and J 0 bases; bases outside gene matches: 2. CDR3 protein: CASSPDRDSTDTQYF. The CDR3 DNA reads TGTGCCAGCTCACCGGACAGGGATAGCACAGATACGCAGTATTTT. The complete variable domain, with remaining parts taken from reference TRBV18 and TRBJ2-3, reads NAGVMQNPRHLVRRRGQEARLRCSPMKGHSHVYWYRQLPEEGLKFMVYLQKENIIDESGMPKERFSAEFPKEGPSILRIQQVVRGDSAAYFCASSPDRDSTDTQYFGPGTRLTVL.

J is TRBJ2-4 and V is TRBV28; D not resolved. V gave up 5 bases and J gave up 2 bases, with 19 bases separating them. The CDR3 loop spans 17 amino acids. From germline, CDR1 is MDHEN and CDR2 SYDVKM. The CDR3 region has the DNA TGTGCCAGCAGTCCCCCCGCGTTTGATCTTTCCAAAAACATTCAGTACTTC. Amino acid sequence: CASSPPAFDLSKNIQYF.

The chain combines TRBV27 with TRBJ1-4; 9 bases map to TRBD1. The CDR3 has 15 residues. V gave up 5 bases and J gave up 7 bases; unmatched junction bases: 8. Per germline, CDR1 MNHEY and CDR2 SMNVEV (reference sequence). The CDR3 DNA is TGTGCCAGCAGTCACACAGGGGGCGAAAGTGAAAAACTGTTTTTT. Translated, it gives CASSHTGGESEKLFF.

The V call is TRBV5-1, the J call TRBJ1-1, with unresolved D. Germline V CDR1 and CDR2: SGHRS, YFSETQ. The CDR3 runs 14 residues. With 1 base removed from V and 5 bases from J, the gap between germline ends came to 12 bases. The CDR3 loop reads CASSLPGVKTEAFF. Written as DNA, the CDR3 is TGCGCCAGCAGCTTGCCCGGGGTAAAGACTGAAGCTTTCTTT.

This chain links TRBV5-6 with TRBJ1-2, with TRBD1 matching over 7 bases. The J segment lost 10 bases and the V segment lost 4 bases, leaving 7 bases of the junction unmatched. Germline loops: CDR1 SGHDT, CDR2 YYEEEE. CDR3 length: 12 amino acids. The CDR3 DNA reads TGTGCCAGCAGCGACAGGGTTTTTGTCTACACCTTC. Translation: CASSDRVFVYTF. The full variable domain, its missing parts supplied by reference TRBV5-6 and TRBJ1-2, is DAGVTQSPTHLIKTRGQQVTLRCSPKSGHDTVSWYQQALGQGPQFIFQYYEEEERQRGNFPDRFSGHQFPNYSSELNVNALLLGDSALYLCASSDRVFVYTFGSGTRLTVV.

The chain joins TRBV18 to TRBJ2-5; TRBD2 matches at 7 bases. CDR1 and CDR2 (germline): KGHSH, LQKENI. The V segment lost 8 bases and the J segment 2 bases; nucleotides outside the gene matches: 5. CDR3 size: 13 residues. The CDR3 reads CASAGVLQETQYF. CDR3 sequence (DNA): TGTGCCAGCGCGGGAGTCCTGCAAGAGACCCAGTACTTC.

V gene TRBV30 combines with J gene TRBJ1-5; possible D gene TRBD1, 5 bases. V dropped 0 bases and J dropped 4 bases, with 10 bases sitting between them. Germline CDR1 is GTSNPN and CDR2 is SVGIG (reference sequence). This CDR3 is built from 14 residues. CDR3 amino acids: CAWSVTGGNQPQHF. CDR3 DNA: TGTGCCTGGAGTGTCACAGGTGGAAATCAGCCCCAGCATTTT.

V gene TRBV5-1 combines with J gene TRBJ2-7; D is perhaps TRBD1 (7 bases). Trimming took off 3 bases at V and 2 bases at J, with 12 bases between the two ends. This CDR3 is 14 amino acids long. CDR1 is SGHRS and CDR2 is YFSETQ in the germline V gene. CDR3: CASSWGDRTYEQYF. CDR3 coding DNA: TGCGCCAGCAGCTGGGGGGACAGAACCTACGAGCAGTACTTC.

This clone was picked up one time. This rearrangement joins TRBV5-4 to TRBJ2-1; 8 bases fit TRBD2. Germline CDR1 is SGHNT and CDR2 is YYREEE (reference sequence). This CDR3 has 15 amino acids. Germline trimming cut 2 bases from V and 9 bases from J; bases unmatched to any gene: 10. The CDR3 spells CASSFLTGGVGEQFF. CDR3 nucleotides: TGTGCCAGCAGCTTCTTAACGGGAGGGGTGGGTGAGCAGTTCTTC.

The chain uses TRBV4-2 and TRBJ2-2; 8 bases are a match to TRBD2. With 2 bases clipped from V and 0 bases from J, the junction kept 5 bases outside the gene matches. This CDR3 region has 17 residues. The germline V gene encodes CDR1 LGHNA and CDR2 YNFKEQ. CDR3 protein: CASSQRLAGSNTGELFF. The CDR3 bases are TGTGCCAGCAGCCAAAGGCTAGCGGGTTCGAACACCGGGGAGCTGTTTTTT.

The chain carries TRBV7-6 and TRBJ2-7; 7 positions agree with TRBD2. Germline trimming cut 4 bases from V and 7 bases from J; bases unmatched to any gene: 10. This CDR3 is 14 amino acids long. From germline, CDR1 is SGHVS and CDR2 FNYEAQ. CDR3 residues: CASSSDTLGGEQYF. The CDR3 nucleotides read TGTGCCAGCAGCTCGGATACCCTGGGAGGGGAGCAGTACTTC.

The chain is built from TRBV3-1 (or the pseudogene TRBV3-2) and TRBJ1-1, with TRBD1 matching over 7 bases. This CDR3 region has 13 residues. J gave up 9 bases and V 1 base, and 5 bases lay outside the gene matches. Germline loops: CDR1 LGHDT, CDR2 YNNKEL (reference sequence). This chain's CDR3 is CASSQVNRGQAFF. As DNA, the CDR3 is TGTGCCAGCAGCCAAGTTAACAGGGGACAAGCTTTCTTT.

CDR3 region: CASSQVSGTGNTIYF. The CDR3 DNA sequence: TGTGCCAGCAGCCAAGTCTCCGGGACTGGAAACACCATATATTTT. This chain links TRBV3-1 (or the pseudogene TRBV3-2) with TRBJ1-3; D is ambiguous. This CDR3 is 15 amino acids long. Germline V gene lookup returns CDR1 LGHDT and CDR2 YNNKEL (reference sequence). V lost 1 base and J 2 bases, leaving 9 bases between the germline ends.